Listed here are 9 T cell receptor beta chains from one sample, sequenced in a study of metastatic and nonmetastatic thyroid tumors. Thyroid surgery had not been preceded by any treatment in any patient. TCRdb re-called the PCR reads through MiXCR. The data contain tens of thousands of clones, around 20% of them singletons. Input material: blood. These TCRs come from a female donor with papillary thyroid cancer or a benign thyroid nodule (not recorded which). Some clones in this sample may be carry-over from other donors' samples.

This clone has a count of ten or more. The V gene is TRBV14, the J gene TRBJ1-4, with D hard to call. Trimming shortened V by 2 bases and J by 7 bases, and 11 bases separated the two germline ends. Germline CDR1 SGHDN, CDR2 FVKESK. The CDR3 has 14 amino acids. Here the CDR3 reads CASSQWTSIEKLFF. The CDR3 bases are TGTGCCAGCAGCCAATGGACGTCTATTGAAAAACTGTTTTTT.

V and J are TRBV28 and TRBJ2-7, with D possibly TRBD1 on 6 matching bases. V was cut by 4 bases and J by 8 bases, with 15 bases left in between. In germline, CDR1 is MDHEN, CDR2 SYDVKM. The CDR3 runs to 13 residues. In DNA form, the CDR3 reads TGTGCCAGCAGTTCCGGGACATTTTACCAGCAGTACTTC. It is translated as CASSSGTFYQQYF.

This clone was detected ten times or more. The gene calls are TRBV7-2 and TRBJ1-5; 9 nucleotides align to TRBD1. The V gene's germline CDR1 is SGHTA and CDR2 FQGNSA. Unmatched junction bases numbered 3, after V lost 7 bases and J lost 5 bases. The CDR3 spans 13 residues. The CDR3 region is CASTTGGYQPQHF. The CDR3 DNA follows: TGTGCCAGCACGACAGGGGGGTATCAGCCCCAGCATTTT.

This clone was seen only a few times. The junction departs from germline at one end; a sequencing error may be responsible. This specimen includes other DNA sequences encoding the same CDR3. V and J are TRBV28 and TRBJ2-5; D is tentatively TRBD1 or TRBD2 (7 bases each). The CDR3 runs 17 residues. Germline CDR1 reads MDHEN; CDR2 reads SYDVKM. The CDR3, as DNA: TGCGCCAGCAGTTCTTCAAGGGGGCGGGGGAGTGAAGAGACCCAGTACTTC. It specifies CASSSSRGRGSEETQYF.

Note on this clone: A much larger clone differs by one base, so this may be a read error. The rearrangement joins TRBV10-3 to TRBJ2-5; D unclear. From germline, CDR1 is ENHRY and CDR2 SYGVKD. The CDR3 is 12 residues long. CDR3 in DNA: TGTGCCATCAGTGAGGGTCAAGATACCCAGTACTTC. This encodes CAISEGQDTQYF.

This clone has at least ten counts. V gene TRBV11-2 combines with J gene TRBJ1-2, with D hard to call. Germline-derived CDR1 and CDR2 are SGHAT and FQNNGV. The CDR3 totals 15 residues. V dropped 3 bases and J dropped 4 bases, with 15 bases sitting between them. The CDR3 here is CASSFGTEPSYGYTF. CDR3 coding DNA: TGTGCCAGCAGCTTTGGCACAGAACCATCCTATGGCTACACCTTC.

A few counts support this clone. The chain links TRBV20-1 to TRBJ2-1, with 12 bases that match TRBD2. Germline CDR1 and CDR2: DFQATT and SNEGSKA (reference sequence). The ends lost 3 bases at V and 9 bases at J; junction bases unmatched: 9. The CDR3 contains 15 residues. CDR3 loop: CSARTSGSIRAEQFF. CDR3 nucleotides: TGCAGTGCTAGGACTAGCGGGAGTATCAGGGCTGAGCAGTTCTTC.

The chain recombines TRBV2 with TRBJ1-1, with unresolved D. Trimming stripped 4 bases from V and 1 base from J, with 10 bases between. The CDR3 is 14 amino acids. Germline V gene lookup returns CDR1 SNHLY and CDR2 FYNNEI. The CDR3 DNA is TGTGCCAGCAGTGTGGAGCAGTCGAACACTGAAGCTTTCTTT. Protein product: CASSVEQSNTEAFF.

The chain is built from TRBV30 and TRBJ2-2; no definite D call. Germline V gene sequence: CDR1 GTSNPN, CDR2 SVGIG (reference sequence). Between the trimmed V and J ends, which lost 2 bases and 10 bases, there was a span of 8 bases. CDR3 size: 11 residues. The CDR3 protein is CAWSHTLELFF. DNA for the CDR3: TGTGCCTGGAGTCACACCTTGGAGCTGTTTTTT.